One sample yielded the 12 T cell receptor beta chains listed below, sequenced in a study of T cells in Graves' hyperthyroidism and ophthalmopathy. The source material, RNA transcripts, was used to amplify TCR beta CDR3 regions. With the HTBI primer set, the TCR CDR3 went through a first round of RT-PCR. TCRdb analysed the multiplex PCR reads with MiXCR anew, one entry per CDR3 protein. This sample has around 390,000 distinct CDR3 sequences, with about 14% found just once. Material for sequencing was blood. Receptors were obtained from a young woman with Graves' ophthalmopathy.

This clonotype was observed at least ten times. The chain is built from TRBV6-1 and TRBJ1-1; possible D gene TRBD1, 5 bases. The V and J ends lost 6 bases and 6 bases respectively, with 11 bases between them. The CDR3 consists of 12 residues. Per the germline V gene, CDR1 is MNHNS and CDR2 is SASEGT. The CDR3 coding sequence is TGTGCCAGCAGGGAACTAGGGGCTGAAGCTTTCTTT. Its protein is CASRELGAEAFF.

Many counts were recorded for this clonotype. V usage is TRBV7-9 and J usage is TRBJ2-5; D may match TRBD1 or TRBD2 (5 bases each). Trimming took 0 bases from V and 1 from J, leaving 9 bases between them. CDR3 length: 15 amino acids. Germline CDR1 and CDR2: SEHNR and FQNEAQ (reference sequence). The CDR3 DNA reads as TGTGCCAGCAGCTTAGCGGTGGGGGTCCAAGAGACCCAGTACTTC. It translates to CASSLAVGVQETQYF.

This chain uses TRBV4-2 with TRBJ2-3; 9 bases are a match to TRBD2. V shed 1 base, J shed 6 bases, and the junction held 5 bases outside the gene matches. This CDR3 is 15 amino acids long. CDR1 is LGHNA, CDR2 YNFKEQ, per germline. CDR3 in amino acids: CASSQARGGRDTQYF. As DNA, the CDR3 is TGTGCCAGCAGCCAAGCGCGGGGGGGCCGGGATACGCAGTATTTT.

This clonotype appeared many times. The chain couples TRBV28 to TRBJ1-6, with no clear D. The germline V gene encodes CDR1 MDHEN and CDR2 SYDVKM. V lost 5 bases, J lost 9 bases, and 14 bases lay in between. There are 14 residues in the CDR3. CDR3 sequence: CASSSPQDSSPLHF. The CDR3 nucleotides read TGTGCCAGCAGTAGTCCCCAGGATAGTTCACCCCTCCACTTT.

This clonotype was observed a few times. The chain has TRBV20-1 and TRBJ1-6; D unclear. Trimming took 4 bases from V and 9 from J, leaving 13 bases between them. Germline CDR1 DFQATT, CDR2 SNEGSKA (reference sequence). The CDR3 spans 13 residues. CDR3: CSANLAFCSPLHF. CDR3 nucleotide sequence: TGCAGTGCTAACTTGGCGTTTTGTTCACCCCTCCACTTT.

This clonotype was recorded at least ten times. CDR3 protein: CAWTVSGNTIYF. The CDR3 region has the DNA TGTGCCTGGACAGTATCTGGAAACACCATATATTTT. The J gene is TRBJ1-3, the V gene TRBV30; D unclear. V was shortened by 4 bases and J by 1 base, with 5 bases between the two germline ends. Looked up from germline, CDR1 is GTSNPN and CDR2 is SVGIG (reference sequence). CDR3 size: 12 residues.

Many counts were recorded for this clonotype. The V and J genes are TRBV15 and TRBJ2-1; 12 bases match TRBD2. The CDR3 sequence is 16 residues long. V lost 1 base and J lost 7; bases outside the gene matches: 5. Germline CDR1 is LNHNV and CDR2 is YYDKDF (reference sequence). CDR3 sequence reads: CATSRAPSGGVNEQFF. The CDR3 DNA is TGTGCCACCAGCAGAGCCCCTAGCGGGGGGGTTAATGAGCAGTTCTTC.

The chain uses TRBV7-9 and TRBJ1-2; 7 nucleotides line up with TRBD1. This CDR3 is 18 amino acids long. Trimming cost V 1 base and J 1 base; bases outside gene matches: 12. Germline values: CDR1 SEHNR, CDR2 FQNEAQ (reference sequence). DNA of the CDR3: TGTGCCAGCAGCTTAGGCCCCTACCCGGGACAGATTAACTATGGCTACACCTTC. This translates into CASSLGPYPGQINYGYTF.

This clonotype was seen a few times. The chain recombines TRBV5-1 with TRBJ1-1; D unclear. The CDR3 has 16 residues. Per germline, CDR1 SGHRS and CDR2 YFSETQ. V was clipped by 1 base and J by 3 bases, with 16 bases between them. The CDR3: CASSLRRGYRYTEAFF. CDR3 DNA: TGCGCCAGCAGCTTGAGGCGAGGGTACCGCTACACTGAAGCTTTCTTT.

In its sample, this clonotype was seen a few times. The chain couples TRBV10-3 to TRBJ2-1, with D possibly being TRBD2 (5 bases). The CDR3 spans 16 residues. Germline CDR1 reads ENHRY; CDR2 reads SYGVKD. Trimming pared 0 bases from V and 5 bases from J, leaving 14 bases between. CDR3 in DNA: TGTGCCATCAGTGAGTCAAGAGGGTCCGGGAACAATGAGCAGTTCTTC. It codes for CAISESRGSGNNEQFF.

The chain couples TRBV11-3 to TRBJ2-1; 10 bases line up with TRBD1. Germline lookup yields CDR1 SGHNT and CDR2 YENEEA. Losses at the gene ends were 4 bases for V and 5 bases for J; bases not matched to a gene: 5. This CDR3 is built from 15 residues. The DNA for the CDR3 is TGTGCCAGCAGCTCCGGGACAGGGGCCGACAATGAGCAGTTCTTC. The encoded protein is CASSSGTGADNEQFF.

This clonotype was seen many times. CDR3 region: CASSEDKSNQPQHF. The CDR3 nucleotides are TGTGCCAGCAGTGAGGACAAAAGCAATCAGCCCCAGCATTTT. The chain has TRBV2 and TRBJ1-5; TRBD1 might be the D (5 bases). Per the germline V gene, CDR1 is SNHLY and CDR2 is FYNNEI. The length of the CDR3 is 14 residues. The V and J ends lost 3 bases and 1 base respectively, with 7 bases between them.